The rows below give T cell receptor beta chains drawn from one sample of a study of shared clonotypes between healthy human individuals. The table came from immunoSEQ multiplex PCR; TCRdb's copy has only in-frame clones and leaves some out. This table has over a million clones, roughly 96% appearing once. The sequencing input was naive CD4+ T cells sorted from blood. These receptors were obtained from a man under 40 in good health. The conserved cysteine and the conserved F or W are not part of the CDR3 here. D genes are given only for firm matches.

j_call d_call v_call cdr3_aa
TRBJ1-4 TRBD1 TRBV27 ASSPRRGLFEKLF
TRBJ1-1 . TRBV6-1 ASFPSFGPTEAF
TRBJ2-2 . TRBV2 ASSVGGPNTGELF
TRBJ2-7 TRBD1 TRBV28 ASRGQAVAYEQY
TRBJ2-2 TRBD1 TRBV28 ATRTGGTGELF
TRBJ2-4 TRBD2 TRBV6-1 ASSVGLAGGPPINIQY
TRBJ2-7 TRBD1 TRBV2 ASSDGDRGYEQY
TRBJ2-1 . TRBV7-2 ASSSNIAGSYIDNEQF
TRBJ2-5 TRBD2 TRBV14 ASSRGGVETQY
TRBJ2-3 . TRBV9 ASSVGLARTDTQY
TRBJ2-7 TRBD1 TRBV6-1 ASSERDRVSKQY
TRBJ1-2 TRBD1 TRBV27 ASRQALRGLRDRGNRANYGYT
TRBJ2-7 TRBD2 TRBV18 ASSLYTSGRGSSYEQY
TRBJ1-5 . TRBV6-1 ASIGGWDSNQPQH